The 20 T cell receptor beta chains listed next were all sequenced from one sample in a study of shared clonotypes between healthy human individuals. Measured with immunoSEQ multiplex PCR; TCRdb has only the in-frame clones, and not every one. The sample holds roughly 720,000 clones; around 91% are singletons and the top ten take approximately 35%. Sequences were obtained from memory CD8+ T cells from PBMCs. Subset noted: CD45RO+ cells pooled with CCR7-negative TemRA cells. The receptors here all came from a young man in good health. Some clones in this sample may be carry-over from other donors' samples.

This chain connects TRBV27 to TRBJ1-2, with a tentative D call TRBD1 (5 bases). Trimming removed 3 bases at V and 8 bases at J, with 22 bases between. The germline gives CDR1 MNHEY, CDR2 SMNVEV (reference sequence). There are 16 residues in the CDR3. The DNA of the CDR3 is TGTGCCAGCAGTTTTTCCCCGTCTCAGGGTTTAAGGGGCTACACCTTC. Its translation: CASSFSPSQGLRGYTF.

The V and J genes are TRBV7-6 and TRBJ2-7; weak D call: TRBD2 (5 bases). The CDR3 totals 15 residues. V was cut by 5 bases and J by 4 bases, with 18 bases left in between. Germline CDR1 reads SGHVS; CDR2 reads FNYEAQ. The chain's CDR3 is CASSPSGPGDYEQYF. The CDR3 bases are TGTGCCAGCAGCCCGAGCGGACCTGGGGATTACGAGCAGTACTTC. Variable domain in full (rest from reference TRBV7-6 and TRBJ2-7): GAGVSQSPRYKVTKRGQDVALRCDPISGHVSLYWYRQALGQGPEFLTYFNYEAQQDKSGLPNDRFSAERPEGSISTLTIQRTEQRDSAMYRCASSPSGPGDYEQYFGPGTRLTVT.

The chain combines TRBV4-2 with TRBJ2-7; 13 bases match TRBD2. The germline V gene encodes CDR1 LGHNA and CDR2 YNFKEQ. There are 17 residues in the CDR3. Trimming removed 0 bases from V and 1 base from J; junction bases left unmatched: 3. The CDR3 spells CASSQEGLAGESYEQYF. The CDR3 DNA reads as TGTGCCAGCAGCCAAGAAGGACTAGCGGGAGAATCCTACGAGCAGTACTTC.

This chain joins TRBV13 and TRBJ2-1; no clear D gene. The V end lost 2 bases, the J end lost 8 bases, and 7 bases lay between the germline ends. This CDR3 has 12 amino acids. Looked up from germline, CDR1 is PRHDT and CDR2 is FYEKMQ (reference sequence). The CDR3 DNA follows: TGTGCCAGCAGCTTAAGGAGAGATGAGCAGTTCTTC. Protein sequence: CASSLRRDEQFF.

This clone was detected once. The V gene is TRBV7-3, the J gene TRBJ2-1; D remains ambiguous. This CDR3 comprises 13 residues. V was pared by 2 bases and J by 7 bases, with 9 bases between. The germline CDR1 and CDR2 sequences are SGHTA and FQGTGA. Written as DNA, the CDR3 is TGTGCCAGCAGCTTAGGGAACCGTAATGAGCAGTTCTTC. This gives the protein CASSLGNRNEQFF.

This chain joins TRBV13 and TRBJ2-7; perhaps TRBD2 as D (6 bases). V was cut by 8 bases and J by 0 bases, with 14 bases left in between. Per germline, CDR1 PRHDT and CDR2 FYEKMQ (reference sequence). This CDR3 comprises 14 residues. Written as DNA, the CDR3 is TGTGCCAGCCGGGGCGGGGAGATCTCCTACGAGCAGTACTTC. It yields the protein CASRGGEISYEQYF.

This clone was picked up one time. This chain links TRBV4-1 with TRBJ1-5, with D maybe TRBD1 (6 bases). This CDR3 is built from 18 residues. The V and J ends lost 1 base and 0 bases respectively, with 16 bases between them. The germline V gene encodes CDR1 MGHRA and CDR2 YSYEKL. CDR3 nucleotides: TGCGCCAGCAGCCAAGTGATATACAGGGAAGGTAGCAATCAGCCCCAGCATTTT. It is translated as CASSQVIYREGSNQPQHF.

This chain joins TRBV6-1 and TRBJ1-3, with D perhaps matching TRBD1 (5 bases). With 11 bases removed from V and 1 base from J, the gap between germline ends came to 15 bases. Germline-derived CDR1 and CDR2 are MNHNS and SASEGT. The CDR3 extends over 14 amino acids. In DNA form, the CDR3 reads TGTGCCGGCGGGACGGGACCTTCTGGAAACACCATATATTTT. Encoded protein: CAGGTGPSGNTIYF.

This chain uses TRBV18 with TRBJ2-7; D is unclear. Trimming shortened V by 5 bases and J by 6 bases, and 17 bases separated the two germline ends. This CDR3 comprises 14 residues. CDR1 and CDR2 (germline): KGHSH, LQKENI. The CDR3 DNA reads TGTGCCAGCTCAGCCCTGTGGTGGGCCCGCGAGCAGTACTTC. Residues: CASSALWWAREQYF. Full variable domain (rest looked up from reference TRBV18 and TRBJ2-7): NAGVMQNPRHLVRRRGQEARLRCSPMKGHSHVYWYRQLPEEGLKFMVYLQKENIIDESGMPKERFSAEFPKEGPSILRIQQVVRGDSAAYFCASSALWWAREQYFGPGTRLTVT.

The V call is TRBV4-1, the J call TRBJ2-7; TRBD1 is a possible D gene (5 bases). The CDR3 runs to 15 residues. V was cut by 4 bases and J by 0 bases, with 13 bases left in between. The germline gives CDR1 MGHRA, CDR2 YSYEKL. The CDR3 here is CASSPPLTVSYEQYF. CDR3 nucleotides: TGCGCCAGCAGCCCACCTTTGACAGTCTCCTACGAGCAGTACTTC.

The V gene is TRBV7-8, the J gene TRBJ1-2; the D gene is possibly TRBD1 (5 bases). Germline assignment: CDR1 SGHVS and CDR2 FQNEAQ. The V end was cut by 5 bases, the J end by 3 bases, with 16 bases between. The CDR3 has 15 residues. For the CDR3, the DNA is TGTGCCAGCAGCCAAGAAAGGGGTTCCGACTATGGCTACACCTTC. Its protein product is CASSQERGSDYGYTF.

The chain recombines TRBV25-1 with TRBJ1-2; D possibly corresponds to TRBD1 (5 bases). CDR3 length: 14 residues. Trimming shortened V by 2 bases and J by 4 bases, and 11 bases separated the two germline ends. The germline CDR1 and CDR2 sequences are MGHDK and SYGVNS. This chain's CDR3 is CASSERGTIYGYTF. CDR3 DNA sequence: TGTGCCAGCAGTGAAAGAGGGACCATCTATGGCTACACCTTC.

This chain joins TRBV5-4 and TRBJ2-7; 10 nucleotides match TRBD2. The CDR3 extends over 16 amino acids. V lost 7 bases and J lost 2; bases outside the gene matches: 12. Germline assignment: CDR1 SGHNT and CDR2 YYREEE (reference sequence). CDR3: CASFRWTSGEPYEQYF. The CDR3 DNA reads TGTGCCAGCTTTCGCTGGACTAGCGGAGAACCCTACGAGCAGTACTTC.

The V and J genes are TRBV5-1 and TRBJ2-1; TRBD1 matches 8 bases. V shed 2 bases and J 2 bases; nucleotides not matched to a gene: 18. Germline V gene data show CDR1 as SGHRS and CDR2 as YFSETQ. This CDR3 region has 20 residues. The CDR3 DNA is TGCGCCAGCAGCTTACCCCAGCTGACAGGGGCCATAATACCCTACAATGAGCAGTTCTTC. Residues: CASSLPQLTGAIIPYNEQFF.

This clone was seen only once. The CDR3, as DNA: TGTGCCAGCAGCTTGAGAAGACAGGGTGAAGACGAGCAGTACTTC. The encoded protein is CASSLRRQGEDEQYF. This chain links TRBV7-9 with TRBJ2-5; 7 positions match TRBD1. With the DNA end fitting TRBJ2-7 better, the J assignment may be wrong. Germline V CDR1 and CDR2: SEHNR, FQNEAQ (reference sequence). The CDR3 has 15 residues.

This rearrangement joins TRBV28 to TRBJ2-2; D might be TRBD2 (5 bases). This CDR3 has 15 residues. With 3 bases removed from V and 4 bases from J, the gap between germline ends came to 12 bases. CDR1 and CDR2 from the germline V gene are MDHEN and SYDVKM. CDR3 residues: CASSFGGRGTGELFF. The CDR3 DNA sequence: TGTGCCAGCAGTTTTGGCGGACGGGGCACCGGGGAGCTGTTTTTT.

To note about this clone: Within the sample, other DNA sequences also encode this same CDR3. CDR3 nucleotides: TGTGCCAGCAGTTTCGGGAGTACAGATACGCAGTATTTT. It yields the protein CASSFGSTDTQYF. This sequence joins TRBV28 and TRBJ2-3, with D maybe TRBD2 (6 bases). The germline V gene encodes CDR1 MDHEN and CDR2 SYDVKM. With 3 bases removed from V and 3 bases from J, the gap between germline ends came to 7 bases. The CDR3 runs 13 residues.

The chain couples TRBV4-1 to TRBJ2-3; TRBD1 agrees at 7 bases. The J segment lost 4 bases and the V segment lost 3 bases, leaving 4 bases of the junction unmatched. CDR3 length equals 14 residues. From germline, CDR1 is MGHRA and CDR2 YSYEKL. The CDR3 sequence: CASSQYRGADTQYF. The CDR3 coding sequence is TGCGCCAGCAGCCAGTACAGGGGCGCAGATACGCAGTATTTT.

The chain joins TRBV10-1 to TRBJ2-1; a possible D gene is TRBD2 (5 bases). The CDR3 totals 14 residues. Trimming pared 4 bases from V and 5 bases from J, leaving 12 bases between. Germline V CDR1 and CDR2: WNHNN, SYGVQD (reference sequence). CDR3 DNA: TGCGCCAGCAGTGCAAGGGTGGAGGACAATGAGCAGTTCTTC. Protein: CASSARVEDNEQFF.

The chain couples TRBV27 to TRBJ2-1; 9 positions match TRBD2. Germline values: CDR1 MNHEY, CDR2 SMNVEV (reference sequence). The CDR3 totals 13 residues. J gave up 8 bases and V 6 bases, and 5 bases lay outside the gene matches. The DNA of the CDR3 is TGTGCCAGCAGACTAGCGGGTCTTGATGAGCAGTTCTTC. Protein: CASRLAGLDEQFF.